The 5 T cell receptor beta chains below were found in one sample sequenced in a study of identifying expanded T cells in peripheral blood. Sequencing was performed with immunoSEQ multiplex PCR; in TCRdb, only in-frame clones are kept and a portion is missing. The table records around 56,000 clones, around 81% of them present only once. Material: blood. These TCRs come from a person aged 18 to 75 in good health.

The rearrangement links TRBV19 to TRBJ2-1, with TRBD2 matching 10 bases. Losses at the gene ends were 5 bases for V and 6 bases for J; bases not matched to a gene: 4. The CDR3 spans 14 residues. Germline assignment: CDR1 LNHDA and CDR2 SQIVND (reference sequence). As DNA, the CDR3 is TGTGCCAGTAGTTCTAGCGGGAGAAGCAATGAGCAGTTCTTC. This translates into CASSSSGRSNEQFF.

The CDR3 loop reads CASSWLAGLRGYEQYV. The DNA of the CDR3 is TGCGCCAGCAGTTGGCTAGCGGGGCTAAGGGGCTACGAGCAGTACGTC. The rearrangement joins TRBV10-1 to TRBJ2-7, with 9 positions matching TRBD2. This CDR3 is built from 16 residues. Trimming at V came to 5 bases and at J to 3 bases, leaving 11 bases not matched to a gene. CDR1 is WNHNN, CDR2 SYGVQD, per germline (reference sequence).

The CDR3 nucleotides read TGCAGCGTTTGGACGTTCCAAGAGACCCAGTACTTC. As protein: CSVWTFQETQYF. This chain joins TRBV29-1 and TRBJ2-5; no firm D call. The CDR3 is 12 amino acids. In germline, CDR1 is SQVTM, CDR2 ANQGSEA. Deletions cut 5 bases from V and 1 base from J, with 8 bases between.

This rearrangement joins TRBV5-1 to TRBJ1-1, with D possibly TRBD1 on 5 matching bases. The CDR3 is made up of 16 amino acids. Trimming took off 0 bases at V and 5 bases at J, with 17 bases between the two ends. Per the germline V gene, CDR1 is SGHRS and CDR2 is YFSETQ. The CDR3 DNA sequence: TGCGCCAGCAGCTTGGGGGACCCCGGCGGAACGACTGAAGCTTTCTTT. Translated: CASSLGDPGGTTEAFF.

The V gene is TRBV9, the J gene TRBJ2-1, with TRBD2 matching over 10 bases. V lost 0 bases, J lost 4 bases, and 10 bases stayed unmatched. The CDR3 spans 18 residues. CDR1 SGDLS and CDR2 YYNGEE come from the germline V gene. The chain's CDR3 is CASSVEGSGGFGYNEQFF. DNA for the CDR3: TGTGCCAGCAGCGTAGAAGGTAGCGGGGGGTTTGGGTACAATGAGCAGTTCTTC.